Listed below are T cell receptor beta chains from one sample, sequenced in a study of post-analysis software for immune sequencing data. TCRdb re-derived calls from the PCR reads in MiXCR, one entry per CDR3 protein. Of hundreds of thousands of distinct CDR3 sequences in the sample, roughly 45% were seen once. Specimen: blood. These receptors were collected from a girl between 10 and 17 years old with multiple sclerosis. Both conserved end residues are part of each CDR3. The D gene is left open where the match is weak. Expanded clones are given a class, and other clones once, few, many or no size at all.

clone size: once
J gene: TRBJ1-1
V gene: TRBV5-1
D gene: NA
CDR3 protein: CASSSGQFGTEAFF
CDR3 DNA: TGCGCCAGCAGCTCCGGCCAGTTTGGGACTGAAGCTTTCTTT

clone size: NA
J gene: TRBJ1-6
V gene: TRBV6-1
D gene: TRBD1
CDR3 protein: CASSRTGTGGQLSSPLHF
CDR3 DNA: TGTGCCAGCAGTCGTACCGGGACAGGGGGCCAGTTAAGTTCACCCCTCCACTTT

clone size: NA
J gene: TRBJ2-1
V gene: TRBV5-1
D gene: TRBD2
CDR3 protein: CASSFLTSAGEQFF
CDR3 DNA: TGCGCCAGCAGCTTTCTAACTAGCGCGGGTGAGCAGTTCTTC

clone size: NA
J gene: TRBJ2-3
V gene: TRBV29-1
D gene: TRBD2
CDR3 protein: CSAHFSGSTDTQYF
CDR3 DNA: TGCAGCGCCCATTTTAGCGGGAGCACAGATACGCAGTATTTT

clone size: NA
J gene: TRBJ1-6
V gene: TRBV4-1
D gene: NA
CDR3 protein: CASSQGAGPPLHF
CDR3 DNA: TGCGCCAGCAGCCAAGGGGCAGGGCCACCCCTCCACTTT

clone size: NA
J gene: TRBJ1-2
V gene: TRBV29-1
D gene: NA
CDR3 protein: CSVDSQGFAGDYTF
CDR3 DNA: TGCAGCGTTGATTCTCAGGGGTTTGCGGGTGACTACACCTTC

clone size: NA
J gene: TRBJ2-7
V gene: TRBV28
D gene: TRBD2
CDR3 protein: CASSWRERSNEQYF
CDR3 DNA: TGTGCCAGCAGTTGGCGGGAGAGGTCAAACGAGCAGTACTTC

clone size: NA
J gene: TRBJ2-7
V gene: TRBV29-1
D gene: NA
CDR3 protein: CSVELGNEQYF
CDR3 DNA: TGCAGCGTTGAATTGGGGAACGAGCAGTACTTC

clone size: once
J gene: TRBJ1-4
V gene: TRBV6-1
D gene: NA
CDR3 protein: CASKMENEKLFF
CDR3 DNA: TGTGCCAGCAAGATGGAAAATGAAAAACTGTTTTTT

clone size: NA
J gene: TRBJ2-3
V gene: TRBV5-1
D gene: NA
CDR3 protein: CASSLVTGGTTDTQYF
CDR3 DNA: TGCGCCAGCAGCTTGGTCACTGGCGGAACCACAGATACGCAGTATTTT

clone size: few
J gene: TRBJ2-1
V gene: TRBV6-1
D gene: TRBD2
CDR3 protein: CASRETSGTRNEQFF
CDR3 DNA: TGTGCCAGCAGGGAGACTAGCGGGACAAGAAATGAGCAGTTCTTC

clone size: NA
J gene: TRBJ2-4
V gene: TRBV20-1
D gene: TRBD1
CDR3 protein: CSASVIRDRVVRAKNIQYF
CDR3 DNA: TGCAGTGCTAGCGTTATCCGGGACAGGGTGGTTCGGGCCAAAAACATTCAGTACTTC

clone size: few
J gene: TRBJ2-7
V gene: TRBV7-2
D gene: TRBD2
CDR3 protein: CASSTGLAGAYEQYF
CDR3 DNA: TGTGCCAGCAGCACGGGACTAGCGGGAGCCTACGAGCAGTACTTC

clone size: NA
J gene: TRBJ2-1
V gene: TRBV12-3/TRBV12-4
D gene: NA
CDR3 protein: CASSDYRVGNEQFF
CDR3 DNA: TGTGCCAGCAGTGACTACAGGGTAGGCAATGAGCAGTTCTTC

clone size: NA
J gene: TRBJ2-1
V gene: TRBV13
D gene: TRBD2
CDR3 protein: CASSLLRTSVYNEQFF
CDR3 DNA: TGTGCCAGCAGCTTGCTCCGGACTAGCGTGTACAATGAGCAGTTCTTC

clone size: NA
J gene: TRBJ1-1
V gene: TRBV9
D gene: NA
CDR3 protein: CASSYRHLTEAFF
CDR3 DNA: TGTGCCAGCAGCTACCGACATCTCACTGAAGCTTTCTTT

clone size: few
J gene: TRBJ2-1
V gene: TRBV12-3/TRBV12-4
D gene: NA
CDR3 protein: CASSLTYNNEQFF
CDR3 DNA: TGTGCCAGCAGTCTGACTTATAACAATGAGCAGTTCTTC

clone size: NA
J gene: TRBJ2-1
V gene: TRBV4-1
D gene: NA
CDR3 protein: CASSARTGSSYEQFF
CDR3 DNA: TGCGCCAGCAGCGCCCGGACTGGAAGTTCGTATGAGCAGTTCTTC

clone size: few
J gene: TRBJ2-5
V gene: TRBV5-6
D gene: TRBD1
CDR3 protein: CASSRTGGRQETQYF
CDR3 DNA: TGTGCCAGCAGTAGGACAGGGGGCCGCCAAGAGACCCAGTACTTC

clone size: NA
J gene: TRBJ2-7
V gene: TRBV15
D gene: NA
CDR3 protein: CATSRDKSRTYEQYF
CDR3 DNA: TGTGCCACCAGCAGAGATAAGTCGAGGACCTACGAGCAGTACTTC

clone size: NA
J gene: TRBJ2-3
V gene: TRBV6-5
D gene: TRBD2
CDR3 protein: CASSYRSGRTDTQYF
CDR3 DNA: TGTGCCAGCAGTTACCGAAGCGGGAGGACAGATACGCAGTATTTT

clone size: NA
J gene: TRBJ2-1
V gene: TRBV27
D gene: TRBD2
CDR3 protein: CATHSGGYNEQFF
CDR3 DNA: TGTGCCACCCATAGCGGGGGCTACAATGAGCAGTTCTTC

clone size: NA
J gene: TRBJ2-7
V gene: TRBV20-1
D gene: NA
CDR3 protein: CSARDFGRVNEQYF
CDR3 DNA: TGCAGTGCTAGAGATTTCGGGAGAGTCAACGAGCAGTACTTC

clone size: few
J gene: TRBJ2-1
V gene: TRBV7-2
D gene: NA
CDR3 protein: CASSLVVSSGSSYNEQFF
CDR3 DNA: TGTGCCAGCAGCTTAGTTGTGAGTAGCGGAAGCTCCTACAATGAGCAGTTCTTC

clone size: few
J gene: TRBJ2-7
V gene: TRBV29-1
D gene: NA
CDR3 protein: CSVELSYEQYF
CDR3 DNA: TGCAGCGTTGAATTGTCCTACGAGCAGTACTTC

clone size: NA
J gene: TRBJ2-1
V gene: TRBV7-2
D gene: TRBD1
CDR3 protein: CASSYRTGNNEQFF
CDR3 DNA: TGTGCCAGCAGCTACCGGACAGGGAACAATGAGCAGTTCTTC

clone size: NA
J gene: TRBJ2-7
V gene: TRBV20-1
D gene: NA
CDR3 protein: CSAREGSRGYEQYF
CDR3 DNA: TGCAGTGCTAGAGAAGGGTCCCGGGGTTACGAGCAGTACTTC

clone size: NA
J gene: TRBJ2-1
V gene: TRBV12-3/TRBV12-4
D gene: NA
CDR3 protein: CASSLLPGLAEQFF
CDR3 DNA: TGTGCCAGCAGTTTACTCCCGGGGTTAGCTGAGCAGTTCTTC

clone size: once
J gene: TRBJ1-2
V gene: TRBV7-9
D gene: NA
CDR3 protein: CASSLDGSHYGYTF
CDR3 DNA: TGTGCCAGCAGCTTAGACGGGAGCCATTATGGCTACACCTTC

clone size: NA
J gene: TRBJ2-7
V gene: TRBV27
D gene: TRBD2
CDR3 protein: CASNAGTTVYEQYF
CDR3 DNA: TGTGCCAGCAACGCCGGGACTACCGTCTACGAGCAGTACTTC

clone size: once
J gene: TRBJ1-2
V gene: TRBV6-1
D gene: TRBD1
CDR3 protein: CASSHRQGVLDYTF
CDR3 DNA: TGTGCCAGCAGTCATCGACAGGGCGTGCTGGACTACACCTTC

clone size: few
J gene: TRBJ1-1
V gene: TRBV4-1
D gene: NA
CDR3 protein: CASSQRQLNTEAFF
CDR3 DNA: TGCGCCAGCAGCCAGCGACAGCTGAACACTGAAGCTTTCTTT

clone size: NA
J gene: TRBJ2-3
V gene: TRBV28
D gene: NA
CDR3 protein: CASSTQGDTQYF
CDR3 DNA: TGTGCCAGCAGCACCCAAGGAGATACGCAGTATTTT

clone size: many
J gene: TRBJ2-1
V gene: TRBV6-5
D gene: NA
CDR3 protein: CASSYSRNEQFF
CDR3 DNA: TGTGCCAGCAGTTACTCGAGAAATGAGCAGTTCTTC

clone size: few
J gene: TRBJ1-1
V gene: TRBV4-1
D gene: TRBD1
CDR3 protein: CASSHGQGLNTEAFF
CDR3 DNA: TGCGCCAGCAGCCACGGACAGGGATTGAACACTGAAGCTTTCTTT

clone size: few
J gene: TRBJ2-5
V gene: TRBV5-1
D gene: NA
CDR3 protein: CASSLDNKVEQYF
CDR3 DNA: TGCGCCAGCAGCTTGGACAATAAGGTGGAGCAGTACTTC